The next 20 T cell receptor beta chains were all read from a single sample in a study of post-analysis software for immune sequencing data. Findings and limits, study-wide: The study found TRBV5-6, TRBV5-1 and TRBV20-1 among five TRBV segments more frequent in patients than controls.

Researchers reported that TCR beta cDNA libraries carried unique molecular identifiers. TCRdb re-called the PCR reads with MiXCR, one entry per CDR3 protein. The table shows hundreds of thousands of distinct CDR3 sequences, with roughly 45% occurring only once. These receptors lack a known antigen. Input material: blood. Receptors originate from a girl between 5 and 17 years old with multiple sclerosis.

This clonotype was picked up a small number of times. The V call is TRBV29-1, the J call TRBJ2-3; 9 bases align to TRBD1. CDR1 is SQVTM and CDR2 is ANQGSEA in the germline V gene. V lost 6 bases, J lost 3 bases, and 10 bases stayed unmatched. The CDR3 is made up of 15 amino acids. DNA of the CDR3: TGCAGCGTAAGGGGCGGGACAGGGAGAACAGATACGCAGTATTTT. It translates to CSVRGGTGRTDTQYF.

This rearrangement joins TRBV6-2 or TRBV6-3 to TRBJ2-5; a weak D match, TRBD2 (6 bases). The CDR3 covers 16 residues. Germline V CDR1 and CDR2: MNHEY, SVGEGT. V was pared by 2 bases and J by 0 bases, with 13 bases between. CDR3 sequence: CASSYQPGENQETQYF. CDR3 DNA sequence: TGTGCCAGCAGTTACCAGCCGGGGGAGAACCAAGAGACCCAGTACTTC.

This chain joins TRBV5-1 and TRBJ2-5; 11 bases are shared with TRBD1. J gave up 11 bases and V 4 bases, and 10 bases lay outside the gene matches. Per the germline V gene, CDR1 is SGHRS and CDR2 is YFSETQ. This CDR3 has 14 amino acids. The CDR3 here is CASSTGQGANEQYF. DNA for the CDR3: TGCGCCAGCAGCACCGGACAGGGGGCGAATGAGCAGTACTTC.

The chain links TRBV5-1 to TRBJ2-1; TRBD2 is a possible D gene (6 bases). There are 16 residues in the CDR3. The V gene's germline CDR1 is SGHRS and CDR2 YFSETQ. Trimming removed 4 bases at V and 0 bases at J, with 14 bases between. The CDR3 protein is CASSELGGISYNEQFF. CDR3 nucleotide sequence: TGCGCCAGCAGCGAGTTGGGGGGAATCTCCTACAATGAGCAGTTCTTC. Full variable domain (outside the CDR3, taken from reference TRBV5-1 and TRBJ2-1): KAGVTQTPRYLIKTRGQQVTLSCSPISGHRSVSWYQQTPGQGLQFLFEYFSETQRNKGNFPGRFSGRQFSNSRSEMNVSTLELGDSALYLCASSELGGISYNEQFFGPGTRLTVL.

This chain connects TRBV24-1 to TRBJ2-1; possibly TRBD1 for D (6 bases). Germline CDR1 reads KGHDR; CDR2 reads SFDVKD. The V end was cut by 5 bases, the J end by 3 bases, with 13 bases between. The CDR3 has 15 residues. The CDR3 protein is CATSANRALYNEQFF. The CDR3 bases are TGTGCCACCAGTGCCAACAGGGCCCTCTACAATGAGCAGTTCTTC.

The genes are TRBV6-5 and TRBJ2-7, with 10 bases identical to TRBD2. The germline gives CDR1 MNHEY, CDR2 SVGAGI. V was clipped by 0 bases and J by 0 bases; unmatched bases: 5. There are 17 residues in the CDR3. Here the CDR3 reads CASSYSRPSGSSYEQYF. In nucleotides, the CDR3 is TGTGCCAGCAGTTACTCGAGGCCTAGCGGGAGCTCCTACGAGCAGTACTTC.

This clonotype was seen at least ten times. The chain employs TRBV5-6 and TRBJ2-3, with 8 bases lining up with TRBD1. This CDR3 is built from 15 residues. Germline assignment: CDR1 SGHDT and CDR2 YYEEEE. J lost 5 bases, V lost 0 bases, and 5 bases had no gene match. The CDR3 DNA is TGTGCCAGCAGCTTGGAGGCAGGGGGCATAGATACGCAGTATTTT. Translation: CASSLEAGGIDTQYF.

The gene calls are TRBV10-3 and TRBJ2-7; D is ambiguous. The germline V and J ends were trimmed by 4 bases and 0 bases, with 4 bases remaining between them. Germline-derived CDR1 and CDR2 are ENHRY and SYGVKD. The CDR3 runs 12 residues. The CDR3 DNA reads TGTGCCATCAGTGCCAGCTCCTACGAGCAGTACTTC. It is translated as CAISASSYEQYF.

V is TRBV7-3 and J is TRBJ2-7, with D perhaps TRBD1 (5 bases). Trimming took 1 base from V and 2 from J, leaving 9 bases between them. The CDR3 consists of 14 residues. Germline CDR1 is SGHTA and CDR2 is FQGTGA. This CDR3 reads CASSLKQGPYEQYF. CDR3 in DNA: TGTGCCAGCAGCTTAAAGCAGGGTCCCTACGAGCAGTACTTC.

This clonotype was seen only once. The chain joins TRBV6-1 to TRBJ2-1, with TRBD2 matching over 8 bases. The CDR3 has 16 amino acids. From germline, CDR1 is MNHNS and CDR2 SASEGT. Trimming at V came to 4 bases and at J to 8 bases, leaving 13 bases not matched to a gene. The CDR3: CASSALAAVPWDEQFF. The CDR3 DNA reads TGTGCCAGCAGTGCACTAGCGGCAGTCCCTTGGGATGAGCAGTTCTTC.

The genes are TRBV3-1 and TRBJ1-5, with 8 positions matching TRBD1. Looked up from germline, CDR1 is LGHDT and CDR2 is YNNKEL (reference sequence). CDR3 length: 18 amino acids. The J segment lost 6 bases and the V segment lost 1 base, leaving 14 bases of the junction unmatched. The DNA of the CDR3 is TGTGCCAGCAGCCAAGGTAGTTGGACACAGGGGGGAGGTCAGCCCCAGCATTTT. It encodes CASSQGSWTQGGGQPQHF.

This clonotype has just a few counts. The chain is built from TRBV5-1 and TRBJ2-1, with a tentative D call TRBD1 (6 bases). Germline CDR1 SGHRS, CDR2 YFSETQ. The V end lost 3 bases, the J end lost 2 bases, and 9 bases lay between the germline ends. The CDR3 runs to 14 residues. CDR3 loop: CASSSGVTYNEQFF. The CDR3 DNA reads TGCGCCAGCAGCTCAGGGGTCACCTACAATGAGCAGTTCTTC.

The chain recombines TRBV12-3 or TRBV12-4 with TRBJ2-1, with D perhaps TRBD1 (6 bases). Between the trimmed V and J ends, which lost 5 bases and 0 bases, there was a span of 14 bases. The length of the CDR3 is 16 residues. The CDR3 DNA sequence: TGTGCCAGCAGTCCCGAGACAGGTCACTCCTACAATGAGCAGTTCTTC. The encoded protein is CASSPETGHSYNEQFF.

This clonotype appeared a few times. The DNA of the CDR3 is TGTGCCAGCAGCCCCGCAGGTCGCCAGGGGATCCACGAGCAGTACTTC. It is translated as CASSPAGRQGIHEQYF. The rearrangement joins TRBV9 to TRBJ2-4; D may be TRBD1 (6 bases). The J call is uncertain, as TRBJ2-7 better fits the DNA end. Germline lookup yields CDR1 SGDLS and CDR2 YYNGEE. This CDR3 has 16 residues.

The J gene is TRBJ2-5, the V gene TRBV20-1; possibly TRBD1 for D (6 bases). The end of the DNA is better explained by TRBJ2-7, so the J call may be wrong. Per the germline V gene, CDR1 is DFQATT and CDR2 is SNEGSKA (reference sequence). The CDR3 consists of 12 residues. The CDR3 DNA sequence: TGCAGTGCTAGGTATACAGGGAGCGAGCAGTACTTC. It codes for CSARYTGSEQYF.

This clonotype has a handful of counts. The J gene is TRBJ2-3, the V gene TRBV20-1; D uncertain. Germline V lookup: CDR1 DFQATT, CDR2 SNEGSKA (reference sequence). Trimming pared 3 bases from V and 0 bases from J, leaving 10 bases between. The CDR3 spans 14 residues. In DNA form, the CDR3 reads TGCAGTGCTAGTCGTAGCCCTAGCACAGATACGCAGTATTTT. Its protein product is CSASRSPSTDTQYF.

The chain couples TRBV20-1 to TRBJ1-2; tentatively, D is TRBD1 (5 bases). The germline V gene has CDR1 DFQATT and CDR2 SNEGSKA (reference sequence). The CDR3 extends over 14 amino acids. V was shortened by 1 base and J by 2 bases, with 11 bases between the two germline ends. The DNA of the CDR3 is TGCAGTGCTAGAGTAGGGGCGCTGAACTATGGCTACACCTTC. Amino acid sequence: CSARVGALNYGYTF.

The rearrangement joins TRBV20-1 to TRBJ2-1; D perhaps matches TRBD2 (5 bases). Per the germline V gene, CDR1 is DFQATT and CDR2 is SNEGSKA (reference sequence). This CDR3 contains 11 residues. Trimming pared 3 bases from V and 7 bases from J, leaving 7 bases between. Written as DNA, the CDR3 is TGCAGTGCTAGCCGCGGGAATGAGCAGTTCTTC. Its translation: CSASRGNEQFF.

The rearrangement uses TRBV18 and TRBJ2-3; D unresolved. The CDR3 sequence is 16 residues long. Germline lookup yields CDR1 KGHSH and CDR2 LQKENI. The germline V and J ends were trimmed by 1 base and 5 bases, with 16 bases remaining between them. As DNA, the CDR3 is TGTGCCAGCTCACCACTTCAACGAGCGCTTGAAGATACGCAGTATTTT. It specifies CASSPLQRALEDTQYF.

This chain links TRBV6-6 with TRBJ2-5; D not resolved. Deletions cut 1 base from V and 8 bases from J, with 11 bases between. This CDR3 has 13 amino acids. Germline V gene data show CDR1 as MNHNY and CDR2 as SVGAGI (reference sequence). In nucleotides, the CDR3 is TGTGCCAGCAGTTACTTGTATAGGGAAACCCAGTACTTC. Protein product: CASSYLYRETQYF.